This T cell receptor (beta chain) was found in a study of blood T cell repertoires in COVID-19. About the study: Specimens from acute and convalescent COVID-19 originated in the United States, Italy and Spain.

Method: immunoSEQ multiplex PCR; TCRdb's copy keeps in-frame clones and lacks some. Of tens of thousands of clones listed, 80% to 85% are singletons. The CDR3 is made up of 16 amino acids. The V gene's germline CDR1 is SGDLS and CDR2 YYNGEE. The ends lost 4 bases at V and 4 bases at J; junction bases unmatched: 6. V gene TRBV9 combines with J gene TRBJ2-3, with 13 bases that match TRBD2. Input material: peripheral blood. This clonotype was obtained from a man aged 80 or over with active or convalescent COVID-19. In DNA form, the CDR3 reads TGTGCCAGCAGCTCACGGACTAGCGGGAGCCCAGATACGCAGTATTTT. The encoded protein is CASSSRTSGSPDTQYF.